This is a list of T cell receptor beta chains from one sample in a study of identical twins. TCRdb re-called the 5' RACE reads through MiXCR, storing one row per CDR3 protein. The sample contains 1.5 million or so distinct CDR3 sequences, roughly a third of which appear only once. Sequencing was done on a sample of cord blood. All receptors come from a newborn girl in good health. Each CDR3 is given with its conserved first and last residue. Each record gives: D gene, clone size, V gene, J gene, CDR3 protein, CDR3 DNA. The D gene is left open where the match is weak. Clone size is given for some rows only: seen once, a few or many times, or a class if the clone is expanded.

.	.	TRBV14	TRBJ1-5	CASISCRALYSNQPQHF	TGTGCCAGCATCTCTTGCAGGGCCCTTTATAGCAATCAGCCCCAGCATTTT
TRBD1	.	TRBV12-3/TRBV12-4	TRBJ1-5	CASSPTPLDRGDQPQHF	TGTGCCAGCAGTCCGACCCCTTTAGACAGGGGGGATCAGCCCCAGCATTTT
.	few	TRBV12-3/TRBV12-4	TRBJ2-7	CASSPTSGQIYEQYF	TGTGCCAGCAGTCCCACCTCGGGACAAATCTACGAGCAGTACTTC
.	.	TRBV6-5	TRBJ2-7	CVSSYRLSTQGSYEQYF	TGTGTCAGCAGTTACCGCCTAAGTACCCAGGGCTCCTACGAGCAGTACTTC
TRBD2	few	TRBV3-1	TRBJ2-3	CASSQEWAAGIHTQYF	TGTGCCAGCAGCCAAGAATGGGCAGCGGGGATCCATACGCAGTATTTT
.	many	TRBV12-3/TRBV12-4	TRBJ1-2	CASSAQLGDYGYTF	TGTGCCAGCAGTGCCCAACTTGGGGACTATGGCTACACCTTC
TRBD1	.	TRBV20-1	TRBJ2-7	CSARLRTGNLYNEQYF	TGCAGTGCTAGACTCAGGACAGGAAACCTCTACAATGAGCAGTACTTC
.	many	TRBV10-3	TRBJ1-2	CAISDVEGGNYGYTF	TGTGCCATCAGTGACGTGGAGGGGGGGAACTATGGCTACACCTTC
TRBD2	.	TRBV28	TRBJ2-1	CASSPYYTLAGSYNEQFF	TGTGCCAGCAGTCCCTACTACACGCTAGCGGGATCGTACAATGAGCAGTTCTTC
.	once	TRBV11-2	TRBJ2-7	CASSLDLKSYEQYF	TGTGCCAGCAGCTTAGATTTAAAAAGCTACGAGCAGTACTTC
TRBD2	.	TRBV20-1	TRBJ2-7	CSAASGGYEQYF	TGCAGTGCCGCTAGCGGAGGCTACGAGCAGTACTTC
.	few	TRBV29-1	TRBJ1-2	CSVEGSYTF	TGCAGCGTTGAAGGTAGCTACACCTTC
TRBD1	.	TRBV6-6	TRBJ1-1	CASSIQGGGTEAFF	TGTGCCAGCAGTATCCAGGGGGGGGGCACTGAAGCTTTCTTT
.	few	TRBV12-3/TRBV12-4	TRBJ2-7	CASSWVTGRSEQYF	TGTGCCAGCAGTTGGGTCACGGGACGAAGCGAGCAGTACTTC
.	.	TRBV3-1	TRBJ1-3	CASSPLFRLGEKGNTIYF	TGTGCCAGCAGCCCCCTTTTTCGATTGGGGGAGAAGGGAAACACCATATATTTT
.	.	TRBV20-1	TRBJ2-5	CSAGDLGDALKTQYF	TGCAGTGCTGGAGATCTTGGGGACGCCCTGAAGACCCAGTACTTC
TRBD1	.	TRBV6-5	TRBJ1-2	CASRGQTLYGYTF	TGTGCCAGCAGGGGACAGACCCTCTATGGCTACACCTTC
.	.	TRBV5-1	TRBJ1-2	CASSPSTTLGYGYTF	TGCGCCAGCAGCCCCTCGACGACCCTGGGGTATGGCTACACCTTC
TRBD1	many	TRBV7-6	TRBJ2-7	CASSLNRGEQYF	TGTGCCAGCAGCTTAAACAGGGGCGAGCAGTACTTC
TRBD1	.	TRBV29-1	TRBJ2-1	CSVGRQGRNEQFF	TGCAGCGTTGGTCGACAGGGGAGGAATGAGCAGTTCTTC
.	few	TRBV3-1	TRBJ1-1	CASSQADSYTEAFF	TGTGCCAGCAGCCAAGCCGACAGCTACACTGAAGCTTTCTTT
.	few	TRBV28	TRBJ2-6	CASSFVDSGANVLTF	TGTGCCAGCAGTTTTGTGGACTCTGGGGCCAACGTCCTGACTTTC
.	few	TRBV27	TRBJ1-5	CASSLSPYRNQPQHF	TGTGCCAGCAGTTTATCGCCCTACAGGAATCAGCCCCAGCATTTT
.	few	TRBV20-1	TRBJ2-3	CSAPDWKSTDTQYF	TGCAGTGCCCCGGACTGGAAAAGCACAGATACGCAGTATTTT
TRBD1	.	TRBV6-1	TRBJ2-7	CASIGTAREQYF	TGTGCCAGCATTGGGACAGCGCGGGAGCAGTACTTC
TRBD2	many	TRBV2	TRBJ2-1	CASSELAGYNEQFF	TGTGCCAGCAGTGAACTAGCGGGCTACAATGAGCAGTTCTTC
.	.	TRBV20-1	TRBJ2-5	CSASRAGSGETQYF	TGCAGTGCTAGTAGGGCAGGGAGTGGCGAGACCCAGTACTTC
.	.	TRBV7-9	TRBJ2-7	CASSLRQVRYEQYF	TGTGCCAGCAGCTTAAGACAGGTTAGATACGAGCAGTACTTC
TRBD1	.	TRBV28	TRBJ1-2	CASSSYRQGSNYGYTF	TGTGCCAGCAGTTCTTACCGACAGGGATCCAACTATGGCTACACCTTC
TRBD1	few	TRBV20-1	TRBJ1-6	CSAGDRPYSPLHF	TGCAGCGCGGGGGACAGGCCGTATTCACCCCTCCACTTT